This T cell receptor beta chain was identified in a study of response to subunit inactivated influenza vaccine. Study-wide points: The authors offered the suggestion that each seasonal influenza vaccination recruits few new T cells.

The V segment lost 4 bases and the J segment 6 bases; nucleotides outside the gene matches: 9. This CDR3 is built from 14 residues. Germline V gene data show CDR1 as SGHRS and CDR2 as YFSETQ. To note about this clonotype: The antigen is not known.

TCRdb re-called the RT-PCR reads through MiXCR, storing one row per CDR3 protein. The profile shows 450,000 to 600,000 distinct CDR3 sequences, under 8.5% of them singletons. The V and J genes are TRBV5-1 and TRBJ2-7; 8 nucleotides line up with TRBD1. Sequencing was performed on PBMCs from blood, taken around 25 months after vaccination. The sequence was obtained from a man between 50 and 75 years old who received an inactivated influenza vaccine. CDR3 loop: CASSDPDRVGEQYF. CDR3 in DNA: TGCGCCAGCAGCGACCCGGACAGGGTCGGCGAGCAGTACTTC.